The rows below give T cell receptor beta chains drawn from one sample of a study of cytomegalovirus exposure and HLA in healthy donors. Sequencing was performed with immunoSEQ multiplex PCR; in TCRdb, only in-frame clones are kept and a portion is missing. The table lists roughly 120,000 clones, 60% to 85% of them singletons. Sequenced input: PBMCs. These receptors originate from a man in his fifties or sixties in good health and CMV-seropositive. Both conserved end residues are part of each CDR3. D genes are given only for firm matches. Size tells how often a clone was seen (once, few, many) or the class of an expanded clone, and some rows leave it out.

>TRBJ1-6|.|.|TRBV5-6
CASSLLGPENSPLHF
TGTGCCAGCAGCTTGCTGGGGCCGGAGAATTCACCCCTCCACTTT
>TRBJ2-7|once|.|TRBV10-3
CAIPGGSSYEQYF
TGTGCCATCCCGGGGGGCAGCTCCTACGAGCAGTACTTC
>TRBJ2-7|.|.|TRBV10-3
CAIARGAGFYEQYF
TGTGCCATCGCCCGGGGGGCGGGGTTCTACGAGCAGTACTTC
>TRBJ1-1|once|.|TRBV19
CASSLGTQNTEAFF
TGTGCCAGTAGTCTCGGGACTCAGAACACTGAAGCTTTCTTT
>TRBJ2-1|.|TRBD2|TRBV7-2
CASSLTSGNPYNEQFF
TGTGCCAGCAGCTTGACTAGCGGGAACCCCTACAATGAGCAGTTCTTC
>TRBJ1-1|.|.|TRBV6-1
CASSASTGVNTEAFF
TGTGCCAGCAGTGCCTCGACCGGGGTGAACACTGAAGCTTTCTTT
>TRBJ1-6|.|.|TRBV5-1
CASSRLEVNSPLHF
TGCGCCAGCAGCCGACTGGAGGTTAATTCACCCCTCCACTTT
>TRBJ1-1|.|TRBD1|TRBV2
CASSKGGQALGSGF
TGTGCCAGCAGTAAAGGAGGACAGGCCCTTGGGTCGGGATTT
>TRBJ1-4|.|.|TRBV10-3
CAISRATNEKLFF
TGTGCCATCTCCAGGGCAACTAATGAAAAACTGTTTTTT
>TRBJ2-7|.|.|TRBV10-3
CAIRVDSYEQYF
TGTGCCATCCGAGTTGACAGTTACGAGCAGTACTTC
>TRBJ2-5|once|TRBD1|TRBV5-1
CASSLRRGLETQYF
TGCGCCAGCAGCTTACGCAGGGGGCTCGAGACCCAGTACTTC
>TRBJ2-3|once|TRBD2|TRBV6-6
CASSPQGLAGQYF
TGTGCCAGCAGTCCACAAGGACTAGCGGGACAGTATTTT
>TRBJ1-2|.|TRBD1|TRBV6-1
CASRTGTGVYGYTF
TGTGCCAGCAGAACCGGGACAGGGGTATATGGCTACACCTTC
>TRBJ2-7|few|.|TRBV5-1
CASSLDPGGSYEQYF
TGCGCCAGCAGCTTGGACCCAGGGGGGAGCTACGAGCAGTACTTC
>TRBJ1-6|.|.|TRBV2
CASSVIVVNSPLHF
TGTGCCAGCAGTGTCATAGTCGTCAATTCACCCCTCCACTTT
>TRBJ2-1|.|TRBD2|TRBV11-3
CASSPGGGKYNEQFF
TGTGCCAGCAGCCCGGGGGGGGGCAAATACAATGAGCAGTTCTTC
>TRBJ2-1|few|.|TRBV10-3
CAISESGLGARTGSYNEQFF
TGTGCCATCAGTGAGTCCGGCTTAGGGGCGCGGACGGGCTCCTACAATGAGCAGTTCTTC
>TRBJ1-1|.|.|TRBV5-5
CASSERGIHTFF
TGTGCCAGCAGCGAAAGGGGTATCCATACTTTCTTT
>TRBJ2-7|.|.|TRBV5-1
CASSLDRAGTYEQYF
TGCGCCAGCAGCTTGGACAGGGCAGGTACCTACGAGCAGTACTTC
>TRBJ2-2|.|TRBD1|TRBV4-1
CASSPRGTGGILGTGELFF
TGCGCCAGCAGCCCCCGGGGGACAGGGGGAATTTTGGGCACCGGGGAGCTGTTTTTT
>TRBJ2-1|.|TRBD2|TRBV7-2
CAGGGGRYNEQFF
TGTGCCGGGGGGGGAGGGCGGTACAATGAGCAGTTCTTC
>TRBJ2-3|few|.|TRBV5-4
CASSSRGEFADTQYF
TGTGCCAGCAGCTCCCGCGGGGAGTTCGCAGATACGCAGTATTTT
>TRBJ2-7|.|.|TRBV28
CASSKPTGLSPYEQYF
TGTGCCAGCAGCAAACCGACAGGACTGAGCCCTTACGAGCAGTACTTC
>TRBJ1-2|.|TRBD1|TRBV5-4
CASSTGANYGYTF
TGTGCCAGCAGCACAGGGGCTAACTATGGCTACACCTTC
>TRBJ1-2|.|TRBD1|TRBV5-4
CASRLQGAEGYTF
TGTGCCAGCAGGCTACAGGGGGCGGAAGGCTACACCTTC
>TRBJ2-6|few|TRBD1|TRBV4-3
CASSQEPGQGAGANVLTF
TGCGCCAGCAGCCAAGAGCCGGGACAGGGGGCTGGGGCCAACGTCCTGACTTTC
>TRBJ1-1|.|TRBD1|TRBV10-3
CAISEEGRGENTEAFF
TGTGCCATCAGTGAGGAGGGCAGGGGGGAAAACACTGAAGCTTTCTTT
>TRBJ1-6|once|TRBD1|TRBV7-9
CASQGQRDSPLHF
TGTGCCAGCCAGGGACAGCGGGATTCACCCCTCCACTTT
>TRBJ1-4|.|.|TRBV6-4
CASSDDSLSLSGYEKLFF
TGTGCCAGCAGTGATGACTCTCTTTCGTTGTCGGGGTATGAAAAACTGTTTTTT
>TRBJ1-2|.|.|TRBV27
CASSTLGGGYTF
TGTGCCAGCAGTACACTCGGAGGGGGCTACACCTTC
>TRBJ2-5|once|TRBD2|TRBV28
CASSSTSGGLETQYF
TGTGCCAGCAGTTCAACTAGCGGGGGGCTGGAGACCCAGTACTTC
>TRBJ1-2|once|.|TRBV30
CAWSVQGFYGYTF
TGTGCCTGGAGTGTACAGGGCTTCTATGGCTACACCTTC
>TRBJ1-5|.|TRBD1|TRBV6-1
CASSETGVGQPQHF
TGTGCCAGCAGTGAGACAGGGGTTGGCCAGCCCCAGCATTTT
>TRBJ2-7|.|TRBD2|TRBV6-6
CASKGTSGRAYEQYF
TGTGCCAGCAAAGGGACTAGCGGGAGGGCCTACGAGCAGTACTTC
>TRBJ2-7|.|TRBD1|TRBV7-2
CASSSEGAPRDEQYF
TGTGCCAGCAGCTCCGAGGGGGCTCCGAGGGACGAGCAGTACTTC
>TRBJ2-1|.|.|TRBV5-6
CASSWTEVGEQFF
TGTGCCAGCAGCTGGACAGAGGTCGGGGAGCAGTTCTTC
>TRBJ2-7|.|TRBD2|TRBV5-1
CASSLVSGGPYEQYF
TGCGCCAGCAGCTTGGTTAGCGGGGGCCCCTACGAGCAGTACTTC
>TRBJ2-1|.|TRBD1|TRBV6-5
CASQPGQGGNEQFF
TGTGCCAGCCAGCCGGGACAGGGCGGCAATGAGCAGTTCTTC
>TRBJ2-7|.|TRBD1|TRBV28
CASIPDREVREQYF
TGTGCCAGCATCCCGGACAGGGAGGTTCGCGAGCAGTACTTC
>TRBJ2-2|.|TRBD1|TRBV5-4
CASSWGTDGGELFF
TGTGCCAGCAGCTGGGGGACAGACGGCGGGGAGCTGTTTTTT
>TRBJ2-1|.|.|TRBV7-2
CASSPGWNEQFF
TGTGCCAGCAGTCCCGGTTGGAATGAGCAGTTCTTC
>TRBJ2-1|.|TRBD2|TRBV29-1
CSVELRESSYNEQFF
TGCAGCGTTGAACTGCGGGAGAGCTCCTACAATGAGCAGTTCTTC